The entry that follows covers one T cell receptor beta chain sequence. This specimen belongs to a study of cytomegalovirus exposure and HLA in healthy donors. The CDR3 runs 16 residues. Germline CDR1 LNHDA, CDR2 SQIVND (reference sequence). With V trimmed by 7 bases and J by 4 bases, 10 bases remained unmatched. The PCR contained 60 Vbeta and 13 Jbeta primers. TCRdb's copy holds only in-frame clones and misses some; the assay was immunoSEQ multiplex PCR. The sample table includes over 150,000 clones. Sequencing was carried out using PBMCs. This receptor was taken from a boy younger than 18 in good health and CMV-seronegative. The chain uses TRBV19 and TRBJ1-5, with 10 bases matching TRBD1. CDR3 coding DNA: TGTGCCAGTACCCCAAGGGGGGGACAGGGGAATCAGCCCCAGCATTTT. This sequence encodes CASTPRGGQGNQPQHF. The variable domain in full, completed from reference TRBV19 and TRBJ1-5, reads DGGITQSPKYLFRKEGQNVTLSCEQNLNHDAMYWYRQDPGQGLRLIYYSQIVNDFQKGDIAEGYSVSREKKESFPLTVTSAQKNPTAFYLCASTPRGGQGNQPQHFGDGTRLSIL.